Below are 8 T cell receptor beta chains sequenced from a single sample in a study of OX40 agonist ivuxolimab in advanced cancers. TCRdb's table, derived via immunoSEQ multiplex PCR, lists solely in-frame clones and lacks some. The table includes some 71,000 clones, approximately 84% detected once. Specimen: CD4+ or CD8+ T cells sorted from blood, collected in a trial of the OX40 agonist ivuxolimab. The source is an adult with an advanced solid tumor such as melanoma, head and neck, liver or kidney cancer.

This clone has only one observation. The V gene is TRBV6-6, the J gene TRBJ2-7; 7 bases map to TRBD1. The CDR3 runs to 13 residues. CDR1 MNHNY and CDR2 SVGAGI come from the germline V gene (reference sequence). Trimming took 4 bases from V and 4 from J; bases not matched to a gene: 4. CDR3 amino acids: CASSLYRGYEQYF. Written as DNA, the CDR3 is TGTGCCAGCAGTTTATACAGGGGATACGAGCAGTACTTC.

This clone was seen a single time. The rearrangement uses TRBV4-2 and TRBJ1-2, with D uncertain. The germline gives CDR1 LGHNA, CDR2 YNFKEQ. The CDR3 is made up of 12 amino acids. Between the trimmed V and J ends, which lost 0 bases and 4 bases, there was a span of 3 bases. The CDR3 here is CASSQDLYGYTF. The CDR3 DNA sequence: TGTGCCAGCAGCCAAGATCTCTATGGCTACACCTTC.

J is TRBJ1-5 and V is TRBV28; weak D call: TRBD1 (5 bases). This CDR3 has 16 residues. Germline CDR1 is MDHEN and CDR2 is SYDVKM. V lost 4 bases to trimming and J lost 3 bases, with 16 bases between them. In nucleotides, the CDR3 is TGTGCCAGCAGTTCTAGACCAAAAGGGGTCAATCAGCCCCAGCATTTT. It translates to CASSSRPKGVNQPQHF.

The sample holds a few counts of this clone. The chain joins TRBV2 to TRBJ2-5; tentative D call: TRBD1 (6 bases). This CDR3 is 19 amino acids long. Deletions cut 0 bases from V and 5 bases from J, with 25 bases between. Per the germline V gene, CDR1 is SNHLY and CDR2 is FYNNEI. DNA of the CDR3: TGTGCCAGCAGTGAAGCGCTCTCCAGGACAGCAGAGGATGGGGAGACCCAGTACTTC. This encodes CASSEALSRTAEDGETQYF.

The rearrangement joins TRBV4-3 to TRBJ2-1, with D maybe TRBD2 (5 bases). The ends were cut back, 0 bases at V and 6 bases at J, with 15 bases in the middle. The CDR3 runs to 16 residues. CDR1 and CDR2 from the germline V gene are LGHNA and YSLEER. CDR3 residues: CASSQDRRELGNEQFF. The CDR3 DNA reads as TGCGCCAGCAGCCAAGATCGTCGGGAACTCGGCAATGAGCAGTTCTTC.

This clone appeared once. The chain employs TRBV6-6 and TRBJ2-7, with D perhaps matching TRBD1 (6 bases). Germline-derived CDR1 and CDR2 are MNHNY and SVGAGI (reference sequence). Trimming left V 0 bases short and J 5 bases short, with 17 bases between. The CDR3 is 16 amino acids. CDR3 bases: TGTGCCAGCAGTTACTCGAGGGGAACAGGGATAGACGAGCAGTACTTC. It translates to CASSYSRGTGIDEQYF.

The chain carries TRBV7-9 and TRBJ2-5, with D uncertain. The CDR3 is 11 residues long. Deletions cut 5 bases from V and 9 bases from J, with 10 bases between. Germline V gene data show CDR1 as SEHNR and CDR2 as FQNEAQ (reference sequence). CDR3 DNA sequence: TGTGCCAGCAGCACTACCTTGGCCCAGTACTTC. Translating gives CASSTTLAQYF.

Points on this clone: Other nucleotide sequences in the sample specify the same CDR3. The chain has TRBV5-1 and TRBJ1-5; no clear D. The V end lost 0 bases, the J end lost 1 base, and 8 bases lay between the germline ends. The CDR3 loop spans 15 amino acids. The germline V gene encodes CDR1 SGHRS and CDR2 YFSETQ. CDR3 nucleotides: TGCGCCAGCAGCTTGGATGGAGTGAGCAATCAGCCCCAGCATTTT. Translated, it gives CASSLDGVSNQPQHF. The whole variable domain, remainder taken from reference TRBV5-1 and TRBJ1-5, is KAGVTQTPRYLIKTRGQQVTLSCSPISGHRSVSWYQQTPGQGLQFLFEYFSETQRNKGNFPGRFSGRQFSNSRSEMNVSTLELGDSALYLCASSLDGVSNQPQHFGDGTRLSIL.